A single sample gave rise to the 3 T cell receptor beta chains below, sequenced in a study of CD8 T cells in Susac syndrome. cDNA came from about 0.5 to 1 ug RNA primed by random hexamers. TCRdb recomputed calls from the immunoSEQ multiplex PCR reads with MiXCR, one row per CDR3 protein. The data contain around 160,000 distinct CDR3 sequences, roughly 94% of them singletons. Specimen: CD4+ T cells from PBMCs. Receptor source: a human donor with multiple sclerosis.

The rearrangement joins TRBV4-1 to TRBJ2-1; D remains unclear. V was cut by 4 bases and J by 6 bases, with 13 bases left in between. Looked up from germline, CDR1 is MGHRA and CDR2 is YSYEKL. The CDR3 loop spans 14 amino acids. CDR3 amino acids: CASSRTGWANEQFF. The CDR3 bases are TGCGCCAGCAGCCGTACCGGATGGGCCAATGAGCAGTTCTTC.

The genes are TRBV5-1 and TRBJ2-7; 8 bases line up with TRBD2. The CDR3 extends over 17 amino acids. V lost 5 bases to trimming and J lost 2 bases; unmatched junction nucleotides: 15. Germline-derived CDR1 and CDR2 are SGHRS and YFSETQ. CDR3 coding DNA: TGCGCCAGCAGTTACGCAGCCTCCGCGGGAGGTACCTACGAGCAGTACTTC. Amino acid sequence: CASSYAASAGGTYEQYF.

The chain recombines TRBV9 with TRBJ2-6; tentatively, D is TRBD2 (6 bases). Trimming pared 0 bases from V and 2 bases from J, leaving 6 bases between. Germline CDR1 is SGDLS and CDR2 is YYNGEE. CDR3 length: 15 residues. DNA of the CDR3: TGTGCCAGCAGCGTAGGCGGGGCTGGGGCCAACGTCCTGACTTTC. It codes for CASSVGGAGANVLTF.